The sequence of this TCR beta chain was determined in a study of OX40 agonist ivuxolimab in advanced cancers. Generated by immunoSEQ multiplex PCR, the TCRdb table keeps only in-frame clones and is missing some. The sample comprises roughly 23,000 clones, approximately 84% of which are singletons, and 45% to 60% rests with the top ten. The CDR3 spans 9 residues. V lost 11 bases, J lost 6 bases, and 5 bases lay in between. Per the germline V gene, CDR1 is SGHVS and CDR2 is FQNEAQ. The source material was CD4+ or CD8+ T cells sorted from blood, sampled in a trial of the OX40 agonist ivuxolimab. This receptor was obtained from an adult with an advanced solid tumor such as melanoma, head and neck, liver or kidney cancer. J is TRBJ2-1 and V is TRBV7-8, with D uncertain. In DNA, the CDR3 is TGTGCCTGGAGCAATGAGCAGTTCTTC. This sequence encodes CAWSNEQFF.